This entry concerns a single TCR beta chain. Its antigen remains unidentified. This sample stems from a study of T cells in Graves' hyperthyroidism and ophthalmopathy. Sampled blood dates from first hyperthyroidism diagnosis, and it precedes any ophthalmopathy symptoms. Findings of the study overall: A model of 13 V-J pairs discriminated ophthalmopathy from stable hyperthyroidism. Most thyroid clonotypes expanded above 0.001 appeared in blood too.

Authors of the study amplified TCR beta CDR3 regions from RNA transcripts. HTBI primers drove first-round RT-PCR of the TCR CDR3. TCRdb ran MiXCR on the multiplex PCR reads and lists one entry per CDR3 protein. This table holds about 290,000 distinct CDR3 sequences, roughly 15% found once. Germline V gene lookup returns CDR1 MDHEN and CDR2 SYDVKM. The CDR3 length is 16 residues. Between the trimmed V and J ends, which lost 2 bases and 0 bases, there was a span of 8 bases. The sequenced sample consisted of blood. This receptor was obtained from a woman younger than 45 with Graves' hyperthyroidism that later progressed to Graves' ophthalmopathy. The chain combines TRBV28 with TRBJ2-6; D is ambiguous. CDR3 sequence: CASSLTQYSGANVLTF. The CDR3 region has the DNA TGTGCCAGCAGTTTAACGCAATACTCTGGGGCCAACGTCCTGACTTTC.